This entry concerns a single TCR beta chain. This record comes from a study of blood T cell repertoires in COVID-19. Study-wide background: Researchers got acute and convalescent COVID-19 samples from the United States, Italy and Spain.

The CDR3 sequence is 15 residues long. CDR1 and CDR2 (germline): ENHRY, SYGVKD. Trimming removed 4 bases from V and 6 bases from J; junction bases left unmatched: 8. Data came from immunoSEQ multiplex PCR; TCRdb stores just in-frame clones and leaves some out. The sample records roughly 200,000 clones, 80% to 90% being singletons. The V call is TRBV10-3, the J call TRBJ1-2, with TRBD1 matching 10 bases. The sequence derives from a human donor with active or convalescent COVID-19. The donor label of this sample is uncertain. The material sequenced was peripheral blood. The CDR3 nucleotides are TGTGCCATCAGTGGTGGGACAGGGGTTGGGGATGGCTACACCTTC. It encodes CAISGGTGVGDGYTF.